The entry that follows covers one T cell receptor beta chain sequence. Sequencing used immunoSEQ multiplex PCR; TCRdb keeps in-frame clones, though not all of them. Among about 51,000 clones listed, roughly 93% were seen once. The sample originates from a study of T cell changes during pregnancy in multiple sclerosis. Looked up from germline, CDR1 is SGHAT and CDR2 is FQNNGV. V lost 4 bases, J lost 4 bases, and 10 bases lay in between. The CDR3 contains 13 residues. The TCR originated in a female donor with multiple sclerosis, enrolled in a pregnancy study. The source material was peripheral blood, sampled in the second trimester of pregnancy. V is TRBV11-2 and J is TRBJ1-1; weak D call: TRBD1 (6 bases). The CDR3 loop is CASSYRVSTEAFF. Written as DNA, the CDR3 is TGTGCCAGCAGCTACAGGGTTTCCACTGAAGCTTTCTTT.